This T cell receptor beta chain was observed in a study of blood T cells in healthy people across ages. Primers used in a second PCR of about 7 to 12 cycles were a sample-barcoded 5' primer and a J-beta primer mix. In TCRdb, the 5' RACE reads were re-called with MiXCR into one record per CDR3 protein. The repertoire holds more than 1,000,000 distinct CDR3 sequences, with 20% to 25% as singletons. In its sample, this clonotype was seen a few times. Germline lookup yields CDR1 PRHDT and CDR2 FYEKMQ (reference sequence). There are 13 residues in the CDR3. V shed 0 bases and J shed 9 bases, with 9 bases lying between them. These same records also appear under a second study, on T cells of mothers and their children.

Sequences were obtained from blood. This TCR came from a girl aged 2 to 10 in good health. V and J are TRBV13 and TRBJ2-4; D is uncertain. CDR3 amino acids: CASSLGQFGIQYF. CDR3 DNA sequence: TGTGCCAGCAGCTTAGGACAGTTTGGCATTCAGTACTTC.